The rows below give T cell receptor beta chains drawn from one sample of a study of cytomegalovirus exposure and HLA in healthy donors. Profiling relied on immunoSEQ multiplex PCR, and the TCRdb table lists in-frame clones only, not all of them. The sample includes about 150,000 clones, 70% to 80% of them seen just once. Sequences were obtained from PBMCs. All receptors come from a young man in good health and CMV-seropositive. Each CDR3 is given with its conserved first and last residue. The D gene is left open where the match is weak. Clone sizes are given selectively: once, few, many, or a class where the clone is expanded.

V gene	D gene	J gene	clone size	CDR3 DNA	CDR3 protein
TRBV10-3	.	TRBJ2-5	.	TGTGCCATCAAAGACAGGCATCAAGAGACCCAGTACTTC	CAIKDRHQETQYF
TRBV4-1	.	TRBJ1-2	.	TGCGCCAGCAGCCAAGAGGGCAGGAACTATGGCTACACCTTC	CASSQEGRNYGYTF
TRBV19	.	TRBJ1-1	.	TGTGCCAGTAGTACCTGGGGCAGAGAAAACACTGAAGCTTTCTTT	CASSTWGRENTEAFF
TRBV9	TRBD2	TRBJ2-2	.	TGTGCCAGCAGCTCAGGGACTAGCGGCACCGGGGAGCTGTTTTTT	CASSSGTSGTGELFF
TRBV7-9	.	TRBJ2-2	.	TGTGCCAGCAGCTTAGGCGGGATCGACACCGGGGAGCTGTTTTTT	CASSLGGIDTGELFF
TRBV9	.	TRBJ1-1	.	TGTGCCAGCAGCCCCTCTTTAGGAGGGACTGAAGCTTTCTTT	CASSPSLGGTEAFF
TRBV7-9	.	TRBJ1-4	.	TGTGCCAGCAGCTTAAGGACAGATCTTAATGAAAAACTGTTTTTT	CASSLRTDLNEKLFF
TRBV7-7	.	TRBJ1-1	few	TGTGCTAGCAGCTTAGCCCAGGGACTTAACACTGAAGCTTTCTTT	CASSLAQGLNTEAFF
TRBV27	TRBD1	TRBJ2-7	once	TGTGCCAGCAGCCAGGGGACAGGGCTCGGCTACGAGCAGTACTTC	CASSQGTGLGYEQYF
TRBV29-1	.	TRBJ2-7	.	TGCAGCGTTGAGCCAGGGCAAGGGCTCGAGCAGTACTTC	CSVEPGQGLEQYF
TRBV5-1	.	TRBJ1-4	.	TGCGCCAGCAGCTCCACAGGGAGTCGGGAAGAAAAACTGTTTTTT	CASSSTGSREEKLFF
TRBV6-5	TRBD1	TRBJ1-2	.	TGTGCCAGCAGTGCGAGAGGACAGGGGGCGGTTGGCTACACCTTC	CASSARGQGAVGYTF
TRBV6-6	.	TRBJ1-1	.	TGTGCCAGCTGTGGACAGTTGTCTGTCGGTGAAGCTTTCTTT	CASCGQLSVGEAFF
TRBV7-2	.	TRBJ1-3	few	TGTGCCAGCAGCTTAGCTCTGGAGATCCTCTCTGGAAACACCATATATTTT	CASSLALEILSGNTIYF
TRBV7-6	TRBD2	TRBJ2-7	few	TGTGCCAGCAGCCCTTGGACTAGCGGGGGAGGCGAGCAGTACTTC	CASSPWTSGGGEQYF
TRBV5-1	.	TRBJ2-1	.	TGCGCCAGCAGCTTGGCCGGTCGGTTGGAGTACAATGAGCAGTTCTTC	CASSLAGRLEYNEQFF
TRBV4-1	.	TRBJ1-5	.	TGCGCCAGCAGCCAAGCCGCAGGCAATCAGCCCCAGCATTTT	CASSQAAGNQPQHF
TRBV6-1	.	TRBJ1-5	.	TGTGCCAGCTCGTTAACAGGAGCTAATCAGCCCCAGCATTTT	CASSLTGANQPQHF
TRBV7-8	TRBD2	TRBJ2-5	.	TGTGCCAGCAGCTTAGGCTTTGGACTAGAGTCTGAGGGGACCCAGTACTTC	CASSLGFGLESEGTQYF
TRBV29-1	.	TRBJ2-3	.	TGCAGCGTTACCACTCAGGACAGTTCAACAGATACGCAGTATTTT	CSVTTQDSSTDTQYF
TRBV6-1	.	TRBJ1-5	.	TGTGCCAGCAGTGAAGGTGTCGGTTATAGCAATCAGCCCCAGCATTTT	CASSEGVGYSNQPQHF
TRBV15	TRBD2	TRBJ2-1	.	TGTGCCACCAGCGGGGACTATCCCTACAATGAGCAGTTCTTC	CATSGDYPYNEQFF
TRBV10-1	.	TRBJ1-1	.	TGCGCCAGCAGTGAAAGGCAGGGATGGAACACTGAAGCTTTCTTT	CASSERQGWNTEAFF
TRBV27	TRBD2	TRBJ2-5	.	TGTGCCAGCAGTTCCGGGACTAGGGATGTTGTCCTGAGGGAGACCCAGTACTTC	CASSSGTRDVVLRETQYF
TRBV7-9	.	TRBJ1-1	.	TGTGCCAGCAGCCCCCCGGGGGGGGGCACTGAAGCTTTCTTT	CASSPPGGGTEAFF
TRBV27	TRBD1	TRBJ2-7	.	TGTGCCAGCAGTTTATCAGGGGGCCGGCAGGAGCAGTACTTC	CASSLSGGRQEQYF
TRBV28	.	TRBJ1-2	.	TGTGCCAGCAGTTTATTGGGAGCTAACTATGGCTACACCTTC	CASSLLGANYGYTF